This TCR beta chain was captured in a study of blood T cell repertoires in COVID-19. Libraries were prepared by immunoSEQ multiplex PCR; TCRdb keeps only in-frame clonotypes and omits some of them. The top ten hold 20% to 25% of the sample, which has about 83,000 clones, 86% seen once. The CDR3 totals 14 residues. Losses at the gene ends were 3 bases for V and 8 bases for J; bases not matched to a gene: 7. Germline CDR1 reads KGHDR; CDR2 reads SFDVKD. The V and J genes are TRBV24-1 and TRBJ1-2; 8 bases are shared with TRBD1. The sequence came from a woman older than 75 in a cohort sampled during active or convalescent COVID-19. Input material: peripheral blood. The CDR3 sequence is CATSDPGQEQGYTF. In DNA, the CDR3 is TGTGCCACCAGTGATCCGGGACAGGAGCAGGGCTACACCTTC.